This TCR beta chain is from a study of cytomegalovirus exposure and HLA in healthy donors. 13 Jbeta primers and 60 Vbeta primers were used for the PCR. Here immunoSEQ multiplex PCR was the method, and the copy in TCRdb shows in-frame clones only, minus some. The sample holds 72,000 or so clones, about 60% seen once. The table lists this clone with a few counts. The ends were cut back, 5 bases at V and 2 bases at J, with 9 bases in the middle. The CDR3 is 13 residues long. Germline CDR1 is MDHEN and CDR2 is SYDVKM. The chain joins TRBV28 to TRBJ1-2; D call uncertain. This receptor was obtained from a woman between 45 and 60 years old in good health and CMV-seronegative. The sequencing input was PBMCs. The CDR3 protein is CASSTILNYGYTF. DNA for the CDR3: TGTGCCAGCAGTACAATATTAAACTATGGCTACACCTTC.